Sequencing of this TCR beta chain was carried out in a study of blood T cell repertoires in COVID-19. Generated by immunoSEQ multiplex PCR, the TCRdb table keeps only in-frame clones and is missing some. The top ten hold 10% of the sample, which has 190,000 or so clones, 87% seen once. Germline CDR1 and CDR2: SGHKS and YYEKEE (reference sequence). The J segment lost 7 bases and the V segment lost 5 bases, leaving 11 bases of the junction unmatched. The CDR3 covers 15 residues. V is TRBV5-5 and J is TRBJ1-5, with TRBD1 identical over 8 bases. The TCR sequence derives from a young man with acute COVID-19. The sample taken for sequencing was PBMCs or T cells enriched from blood (not recorded which). The CDR3 loop reads CASSYQGALGQPQHF. CDR3 nucleotide sequence: TGTGCCAGCAGTTACCAGGGGGCTCTGGGGCAGCCCCAGCATTTT.